A single count supports the clone carrying this T cell receptor beta chain. Antigen: not known. Some clones are missing from TCRdb's copy, which holds only in-frame ones; the method was immunoSEQ multiplex PCR. The repertoire consists of about 110,000 clones, with 70% to 90% occurring once and the leading ten covering less than 20%. The data derive from a study of PD-1 blockade in classical Hodgkin lymphoma. All patients experienced relapse after autologous stem cell transplantation, and brentuximab vedotin exposure was variable. Best overall response was complete response, partial response or progressive disease in these relapsed/refractory classical Hodgkin lymphoma patients. Findings and caveats of the study: In newly diagnosed patients, baseline TCR diversity was reportedly below that of healthy donors.

There are 15 residues in the CDR3. V gave up 4 bases and J gave up 7 bases, with 17 bases separating them. The germline CDR1 and CDR2 sequences are SGHRS and YFSETQ. V usage is TRBV5-1 and J usage is TRBJ2-2, with TRBD2 as a possible D gene (5 bases). Sequenced material: peripheral blood mononuclear cells (PBMCs), taken before the second cycle of nivolumab. The TCR was taken from a human donor with classical Hodgkin lymphoma. In DNA form, the CDR3 reads TGCGCCAGCAGCCAGAATGGAGGAGGAGACGGGGAGCTGTTTTTT. Protein sequence: CASSQNGGGDGELFF.